There are a few counts of the clone carrying this TCR beta chain. Its antigen is unidentified. This CDR3 is built from 13 residues. V was trimmed by 1 base and J by 3 bases, leaving 4 bases between them. Germline CDR1 reads LNHDA; CDR2 reads SQIVND (reference sequence). The entry originates in a study of a mutant IDH1 vaccine in newly diagnosed glioma. Method: immunoSEQ multiplex PCR; TCRdb's copy keeps in-frame clones and lacks some. Of about 84,000 clones listed, roughly four fifths were seen once; the top ten hold roughly 5.6%. Time point described: week 47, end of study. Vaccination used 300 ug of mutant IDH1 20-mer peptide per dose, with topical imiquimod.

The origin of this receptor is a man in his forties with glioma. The rearrangement joins TRBV19 to TRBJ1-5; no firm D call. The material sequenced was PBMCs, taken from a glioma patient whose treatment included an IDH1 peptide vaccine. DNA for the CDR3: TGTGCCAGTAGTATAGGCTACAATCAGCCCCAGCATTTT. It translates to CASSIGYNQPQHF.